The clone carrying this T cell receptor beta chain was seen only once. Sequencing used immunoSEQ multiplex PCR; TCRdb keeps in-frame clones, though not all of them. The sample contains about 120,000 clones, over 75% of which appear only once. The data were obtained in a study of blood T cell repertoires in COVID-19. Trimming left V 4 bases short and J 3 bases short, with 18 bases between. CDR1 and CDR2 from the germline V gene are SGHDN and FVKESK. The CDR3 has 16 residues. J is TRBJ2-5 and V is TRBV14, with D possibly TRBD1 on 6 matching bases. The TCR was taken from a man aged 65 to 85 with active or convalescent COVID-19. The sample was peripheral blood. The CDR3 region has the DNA TGTGCCAGCAGCCTGGGGAGAGGGGGAGTGGAAGAGACCCAGTACTTC. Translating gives CASSLGRGGVEETQYF.